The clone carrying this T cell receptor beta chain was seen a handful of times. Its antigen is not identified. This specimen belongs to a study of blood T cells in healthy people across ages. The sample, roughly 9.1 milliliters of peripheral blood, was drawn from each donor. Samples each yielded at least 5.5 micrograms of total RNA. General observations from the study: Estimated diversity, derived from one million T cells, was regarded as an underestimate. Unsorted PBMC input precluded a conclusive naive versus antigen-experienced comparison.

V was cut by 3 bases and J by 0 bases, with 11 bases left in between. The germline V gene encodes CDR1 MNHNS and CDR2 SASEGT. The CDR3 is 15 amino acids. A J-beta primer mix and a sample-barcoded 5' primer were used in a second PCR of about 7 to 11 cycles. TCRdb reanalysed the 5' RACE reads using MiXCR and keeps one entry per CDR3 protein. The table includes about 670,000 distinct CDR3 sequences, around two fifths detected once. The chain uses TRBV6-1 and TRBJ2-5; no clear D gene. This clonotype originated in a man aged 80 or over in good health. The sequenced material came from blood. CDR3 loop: CASSEMRSNQETQYF. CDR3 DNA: TGTGCCAGCAGTGAGATGCGGAGTAACCAAGAGACCCAGTACTTC.